Listed below are T cell receptor beta chains from one sample, sequenced in a study of blood T cell repertoires in COVID-19. Using immunoSEQ multiplex PCR, the repertoire was profiled, and TCRdb retains in-frame clones only, with some absent. Counted here are 300,000 to 400,000 clones, about 93% occurring once; the ten biggest clones make up 2.5% to 4%. Sequencing used peripheral blood. Receptors originate from a woman aged 18-29 years who had recovered from COVID-19. Both conserved end residues are part of each CDR3. Each record gives: D gene, clone size, V gene, J gene, CDR3 DNA, CDR3 protein. The D gene is left open where the match is weak. A clone size is listed for some rows: how often the clone was seen (once, few, many), or a class if it is expanded.

D gene: .
clone size: .
V gene: TRBV11-2
J gene: TRBJ2-1
CDR3 DNA: TGTGCCAGCAGCTCCGGGGTGGTAGCCACCTACAATGAGCAGTTCTTC
CDR3 protein: CASSSGVVATYNEQFF

D gene: TRBD1
clone size: .
V gene: TRBV6-1
J gene: TRBJ1-1
CDR3 DNA: TGTGCCAGCAGCCCCTCAGGGGGCACTGAAGCTTTCTTT
CDR3 protein: CASSPSGGTEAFF

D gene: TRBD2
clone size: .
V gene: TRBV7-9
J gene: TRBJ2-5
CDR3 DNA: TGTGCCAGCAGCTTATTTCTAGCGGGAGGGCCAGGAGCAGAGACCCAGTACTTC
CDR3 protein: CASSLFLAGGPGAETQYF

D gene: .
clone size: .
V gene: TRBV15
J gene: TRBJ2-1
CDR3 DNA: TGTGCCACCAGCAGATCAGGGGGGCTACTAGTTGAGCAGTTCTTC
CDR3 protein: CATSRSGGLLVEQFF

D gene: TRBD2
clone size: .
V gene: TRBV7-6
J gene: TRBJ2-1
CDR3 DNA: TGTGCCAGCAGCTTAAAGGCTAGCGGGAGATCGGTCAATGAGCAGTTCTTC
CDR3 protein: CASSLKASGRSVNEQFF

D gene: .
clone size: .
V gene: TRBV10-3
J gene: TRBJ2-5
CDR3 DNA: TGTGCCACCCGGGTCAGGGGCCCCGAGGAGACCCAGTACTTC
CDR3 protein: CATRVRGPEETQYF

D gene: TRBD1
clone size: .
V gene: TRBV6-6
J gene: TRBJ2-3
CDR3 DNA: TGTGCCAGCAGTACCCGGACAGGAGACACAGATACGCAGTATTTT
CDR3 protein: CASSTRTGDTDTQYF

D gene: TRBD2
clone size: .
V gene: TRBV27
J gene: TRBJ2-3
CDR3 DNA: TGTGCCAGCAGAAAAACCGGGACTAGCGGGAGAATTTCGGATACGCAGTATTTT
CDR3 protein: CASRKTGTSGRISDTQYF

D gene: TRBD1
clone size: .
V gene: TRBV5-4
J gene: TRBJ1-3
CDR3 DNA: TGTGCCAGCAGCCCTTACCCCCGGGACAGCTCTGGAAACACCATATATTTT
CDR3 protein: CASSPYPRDSSGNTIYF

D gene: TRBD1
clone size: .
V gene: TRBV16
J gene: TRBJ1-6
CDR3 DNA: TGTGCCAGCAGCCTCCTCCCCCTAGGCCTTACTCGGACAGGGGATTCACCCCTCCACTTT
CDR3 protein: CASSLLPLGLTRTGDSPLHF

D gene: TRBD1
clone size: once
V gene: TRBV24-1
J gene: TRBJ2-1
CDR3 DNA: TGTGCCACCAGTGATCCCGACAGGGGAAGGTACAATGAGCAGTTCTTC
CDR3 protein: CATSDPDRGRYNEQFF

D gene: TRBD1
clone size: .
V gene: TRBV11-3
J gene: TRBJ1-2
CDR3 DNA: TGTGCCAGCAGCCTTGGGGACAGACCAAGAGGTGGCTACACCTTC
CDR3 protein: CASSLGDRPRGGYTF

D gene: .
clone size: .
V gene: TRBV7-2
J gene: TRBJ1-3
CDR3 DNA: TGTGCCAGCAGCCGGTCCAGGTTCTCTGGAAACACCATATATTTT
CDR3 protein: CASSRSRFSGNTIYF

D gene: TRBD2
clone size: .
V gene: TRBV9
J gene: TRBJ2-5
CDR3 DNA: TGTGCCAGCAGCCCCCGCGGTAGCGGGAGGGGAGAGACCCAGTACTTC
CDR3 protein: CASSPRGSGRGETQYF

D gene: .
clone size: .
V gene: TRBV6-1
J gene: TRBJ1-2
CDR3 DNA: TGTGCCAGCAGTGAAGCTTCCGGCAGGGGAATGGGCTACACCTTC
CDR3 protein: CASSEASGRGMGYTF

D gene: TRBD1
clone size: .
V gene: TRBV11-3
J gene: TRBJ2-1
CDR3 DNA: TGTGCCAGCAGCTTAAGACAGGGCCTAAGCAATGAGCAGTTCTTC
CDR3 protein: CASSLRQGLSNEQFF

D gene: .
clone size: .
V gene: TRBV24-1
J gene: TRBJ2-5
CDR3 DNA: TGTGCCACCAGTGACCGAGAGACCCAGTACTTC
CDR3 protein: CATSDRETQYF

D gene: .
clone size: .
V gene: TRBV3-1/TRBV3-2
J gene: TRBJ1-3
CDR3 DNA: TGTGCCAGCAGCCAAGATGTAGTGGCCAGGGAGGTTTACACCATATATTTT
CDR3 protein: CASSQDVVAREVYTIYF

D gene: .
clone size: .
V gene: TRBV12-3/TRBV12-4
J gene: TRBJ2-1
CDR3 DNA: TGTGCCAGCAGAACAGGGACCAATGAGCAGTTCTTC
CDR3 protein: CASRTGTNEQFF

D gene: .
clone size: .
V gene: TRBV6-5
J gene: TRBJ1-4
CDR3 DNA: TGTGCCAGCAGTTACCAACAGGGTAATGAAAAACTGTTTTTT
CDR3 protein: CASSYQQGNEKLFF

D gene: TRBD1
clone size: few
V gene: TRBV6-2/TRBV6-3
J gene: TRBJ1-3
CDR3 DNA: TGTGCCAGCAGCCGCATCGGGACAGGGGTCCTTCCCTCTGGAAACACCATATATTTT
CDR3 protein: CASSRIGTGVLPSGNTIYF

D gene: .
clone size: once
V gene: TRBV12-3/TRBV12-4
J gene: TRBJ1-4
CDR3 DNA: TGTGCCAGCAGTCGACAGAATGAAAAACTGTTTTTT
CDR3 protein: CASSRQNEKLFF

D gene: .
clone size: .
V gene: TRBV14
J gene: TRBJ1-1
CDR3 DNA: TGTGCCAGCAGCCCAAAACGGGTTCTGAACACTGAAGCTTTCTTT
CDR3 protein: CASSPKRVLNTEAFF

D gene: .
clone size: .
V gene: TRBV29-1
J gene: TRBJ1-2
CDR3 DNA: TGCAGCGTTGAAAAAAATTTAGGCTACACCTTC
CDR3 protein: CSVEKNLGYTF

D gene: .
clone size: .
V gene: TRBV5-4
J gene: TRBJ1-5
CDR3 DNA: TGTGCCAGCAGCTTGGAGGGGAGCAATCAGCCCCAGCATTTT
CDR3 protein: CASSLEGSNQPQHF

D gene: TRBD2
clone size: .
V gene: TRBV4-2
J gene: TRBJ2-3
CDR3 DNA: TGTGCCAGCAGCCAAGAAACGGGAGGGCTTAGGGATACGCAGTATTTT
CDR3 protein: CASSQETGGLRDTQYF

D gene: TRBD2
clone size: .
V gene: TRBV10-3
J gene: TRBJ2-2
CDR3 DNA: TGTGCCACGGCTAGCGGGACGGGGATGAACACCGGGGAGCTGTTTTTT
CDR3 protein: CATASGTGMNTGELFF

D gene: .
clone size: .
V gene: TRBV15
J gene: TRBJ2-5
CDR3 DNA: TGTGCCACCAGCAGAGATCCCGGGTGGCAAGAGACCCAGTACTTC
CDR3 protein: CATSRDPGWQETQYF